Following are 12 T cell receptor beta chains from one sample sequenced in a study of neurological immune-mediated disorders. MiXCR, applied by TCRdb to the 5' RACE reads, yields one record per CDR3 protein. The sample gives about 65,000 distinct CDR3 sequences, roughly 3.7% of which show up once; about 2.6% is in the top ten. Sequencing was done on a sample of PBMCs. These receptors were taken from a man aged 45 to 65 with multiple sclerosis.

This clonotype was seen repeatedly, ten times or more. CDR3 residues: CASSLDGANVLTF. The CDR3 nucleotides read TGCGCCAGCAGCTTAGATGGGGCCAACGTCCTGACTTTC. The V call is TRBV5-1, the J call TRBJ2-6; D ambiguous. This CDR3 spans 13 amino acids. The germline V gene encodes CDR1 SGHRS and CDR2 YFSETQ. V lost 2 bases and J lost 3, with 3 bases in between.

This clonotype was detected many times. The chain joins TRBV5-1 to TRBJ2-1; TRBD2 agrees at 9 bases. Germline loops: CDR1 SGHRS, CDR2 YFSETQ. The V and J ends lost 7 bases and 4 bases, in that order; junction bases with no gene match: 6. The CDR3 totals 14 residues. The CDR3 sequence is CASGAGGLYNEQFF. As DNA, the CDR3 is TGCGCCAGCGGAGCGGGGGGACTATACAATGAGCAGTTCTTC.

This clonotype has at least ten counts. CDR3 sequence: CSALAGGPDTQYF. The CDR3 region has the DNA TGCAGTGCATTAGCGGGGGGGCCAGATACGCAGTATTTT. This chain joins TRBV20-1 and TRBJ2-3, with TRBD2 matching 11 bases. Germline V gene lookup returns CDR1 DFQATT and CDR2 SNEGSKA (reference sequence). This CDR3 has 13 residues. Germline trimming cut 6 bases from V and 4 bases from J; bases unmatched to any gene: 3.

This clonotype was counted at least ten times. CDR3 DNA sequence: TGCAGTGCTAAGGGACAGGGGGGATACACTGAAGCTTTCTTT. Its protein is CSAKGQGGYTEAFF. The chain employs TRBV20-1 and TRBJ1-1; TRBD1 matches at 11 bases. This CDR3 comprises 14 residues. Losses at the gene ends were 4 bases for V and 3 bases for J; bases not matched to a gene: 4. Germline CDR1 reads DFQATT; CDR2 reads SNEGSKA (reference sequence).

This clonotype was counted at least ten times. The V and J genes are TRBV5-1 and TRBJ2-6; D ambiguous. V lost 1 base, J lost 0 bases, and 8 bases lay in between. The length of the CDR3 is 16 residues. Germline V lookup: CDR1 SGHRS, CDR2 YFSETQ. The CDR3 loop is CASSLRHNSGANVLTF. CDR3 DNA: TGCGCCAGCAGCTTGAGACACAACTCTGGGGCCAACGTCCTGACTTTC.

The V gene is TRBV5-5, the J gene TRBJ2-1, with TRBD2 matching 13 bases. There are 17 residues in the CDR3. With V trimmed by 4 bases and J by 3 bases, 7 bases remained unmatched. Germline V gene sequence: CDR1 SGHKS, CDR2 YYEKEE (reference sequence). CDR3 sequence reads: CASSTGGTSGVYNEQFF. CDR3 DNA: TGTGCCAGCAGCACGGGGGGGACTAGCGGGGTCTACAATGAGCAGTTCTTC.

Ten or more counts support this clonotype. CDR3: CASSLELGYEQYF. DNA for the CDR3: TGTGCCAGCAGCCTAGAGCTAGGTTACGAGCAGTACTTC. The rearrangement joins TRBV14 to TRBJ2-7, with D hard to call. Deletions cut 4 bases from V and 4 bases from J, with 11 bases between. Germline assignment: CDR1 SGHDN and CDR2 FVKESK. This CDR3 has 13 residues.

This clonotype was seen ten or more times. This chain links TRBV6-5 with TRBJ1-2; no definite D call. This CDR3 comprises 15 residues. V shed 2 bases and J shed 7 bases, with 17 bases lying between them. Per germline, CDR1 MNHEY and CDR2 SVGAGI. Written as DNA, the CDR3 is TGTGCCAGCAGTTACCCCGGGAGCCTTGGTCGTGGCTACACCTTC. Its translation: CASSYPGSLGRGYTF.

This clonotype has a count of ten or more. This chain connects TRBV20-1 to TRBJ1-2; possible D gene TRBD1, 5 bases. The CDR3 totals 14 residues. CDR1 is DFQATT, CDR2 SNEGSKA, per germline (reference sequence). The germline V and J ends were trimmed by 3 bases and 8 bases, with 19 bases remaining between them. The CDR3 region is CSASVSGARRGYTF. CDR3 in DNA: TGCAGTGCTAGTGTCTCCGGGGCCCGAAGGGGCTACACCTTC.

In its sample, this clonotype was seen many times. The gene calls are TRBV15 and TRBJ2-3; 10 nucleotides line up with TRBD2. The CDR3 sequence is 17 residues long. The germline V gene encodes CDR1 LNHNV and CDR2 YYDKDF (reference sequence). Trimming removed 3 bases from V and 5 bases from J; junction bases left unmatched: 11. The CDR3 protein is CATSRGAILAGEDTQYF. In DNA, the CDR3 is TGTGCCACCAGCAGGGGAGCAATCCTAGCGGGGGAAGATACGCAGTATTTT.

This clonotype was counted ten times or more. This sequence joins TRBV5-6 and TRBJ2-1, with D perhaps TRBD1 (6 bases). Per the germline V gene, CDR1 is SGHDT and CDR2 is YYEEEE. There are 12 residues in the CDR3. V dropped 0 bases and J dropped 10 bases, with 8 bases sitting between them. This chain's CDR3 is CASSLAGTEQFF. DNA for the CDR3: TGTGCCAGCAGCTTGGCCGGGACAGAGCAGTTCTTC.

This clonotype was seen at least ten times. V usage is TRBV6-6 and J usage is TRBJ2-1, with TRBD2 identical over 13 bases. After removal of 11 bases from V and 8 bases from J, the junction contained 9 bases not matched to a gene. CDR1 MNHNY and CDR2 SVGAGI come from the germline V gene (reference sequence). The CDR3 totals 14 residues. DNA of the CDR3: TGTGCCGGGGGTACTAGCGGGGGGGCCCATGAGCAGTTCTTC. Translated: CAGGTSGGAHEQFF.